Below, 3 T cell receptor beta chains from the same sample are listed, as sequenced in a study of post-analysis software for immune sequencing data (dated by TCRdb to 2014 to 2015). Broad study findings and their caveats: Significantly higher frequencies in patients than in controls were found for five TRBV segments, including TRBV5-6, TRBV5-1 and TRBV20-1.

For these TCRs, the target antigens are not known. Library preparation employed PCR. These reads were obtained on an Illumina HiSeq 2500. Unique molecular identifiers were incorporated into TCR beta cDNA libraries to reduce PCR and sequencing biases. TCRdb reprocessing: public reads trimmed at Q25 with fastp, clones called with MiXCR, in-frame beta chains kept. Rows with one shared CDR3 protein collapse into an entry with the most common genes and DNA. The sample table records approximately 400,000 distinct CDR3 sequences; roughly 35% of these occur just once. The ten top clones hold about an eighth of the sample. Material for sequencing was blood. Receptors were obtained from a girl aged 5-17 years with multiple sclerosis.

There are many counts of this clonotype. The V and J genes are TRBV4-3 and TRBJ1-4; D ambiguous. Germline CDR1 reads LGHNA; CDR2 reads YSLEER. The CDR3 length is 16 residues. Trimming took 3 bases from V and 0 from J, leaving 11 bases between them. In DNA, the CDR3 is TGCGCCAGCAGCCAGAGCTACGGAGCAACTAATGAAAAACTGTTTTTT. Its translation is CASSQSYGATNEKLFF.

The V gene is TRBV2, the J gene TRBJ2-5, with D maybe TRBD1 (5 bases). The germline V gene has CDR1 SNHLY and CDR2 FYNNEI. Trimming shortened V by 3 bases and J by 2 bases, and 7 bases separated the two germline ends. The CDR3 contains 13 residues. The CDR3 nucleotides are TGTGCCAGCAGTGAGAGACAGCAAGAGACCCAGTACTTC. Translated: CASSERQQETQYF.

The chain couples TRBV7-2 to TRBJ2-3; TRBD2 matches 8 bases. The CDR3 has 15 residues. Germline lookup yields CDR1 SGHTA and CDR2 FQGNSA. V dropped 5 bases and J dropped 4; count of bases not matched to a gene: 8. CDR3 sequence reads: CASSPSGFASDTQYF. The CDR3 bases are TGTGCCAGCAGCCCTAGCGGGTTTGCCTCAGATACGCAGTATTTT.